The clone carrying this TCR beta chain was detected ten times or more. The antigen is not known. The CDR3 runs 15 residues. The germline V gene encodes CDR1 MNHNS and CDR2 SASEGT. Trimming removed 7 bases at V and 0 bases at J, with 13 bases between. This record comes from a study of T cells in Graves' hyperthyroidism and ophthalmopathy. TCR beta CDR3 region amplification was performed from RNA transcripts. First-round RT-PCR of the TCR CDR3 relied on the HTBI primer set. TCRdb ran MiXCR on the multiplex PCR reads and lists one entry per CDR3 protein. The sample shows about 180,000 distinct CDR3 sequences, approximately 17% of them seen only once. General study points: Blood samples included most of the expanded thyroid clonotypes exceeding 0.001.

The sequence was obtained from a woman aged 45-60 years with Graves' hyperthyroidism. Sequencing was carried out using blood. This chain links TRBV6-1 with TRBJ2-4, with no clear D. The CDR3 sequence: CASKENFLAKNIQYF. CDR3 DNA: TGTGCCAGCAAGGAGAACTTTCTAGCCAAAAACATTCAGTACTTC.